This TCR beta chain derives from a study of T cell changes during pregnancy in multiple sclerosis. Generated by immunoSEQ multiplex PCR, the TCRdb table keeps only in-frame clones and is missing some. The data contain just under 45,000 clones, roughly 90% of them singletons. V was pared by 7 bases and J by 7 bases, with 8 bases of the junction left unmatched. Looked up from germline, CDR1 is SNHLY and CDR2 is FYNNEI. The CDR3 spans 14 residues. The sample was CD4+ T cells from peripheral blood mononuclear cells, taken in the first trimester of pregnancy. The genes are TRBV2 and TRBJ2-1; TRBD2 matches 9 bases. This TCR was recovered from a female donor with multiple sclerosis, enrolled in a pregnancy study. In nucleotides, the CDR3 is TGTGCCAGCAAGGGCGGGAGGGCCGGGAATGAGCAGTTCTTC. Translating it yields CASKGGRAGNEQFF.